This TCR beta chain was sequenced in a study of T cell changes during pregnancy in multiple sclerosis. With 5 bases clipped from V and 5 bases from J, the junction kept 8 bases outside the gene matches. The CDR3 is 14 residues long. Germline values: CDR1 SGHAT, CDR2 FQNNGV. The method was immunoSEQ multiplex PCR; TCRdb's version includes in-frame clones alone and lacks a portion of them. The sample has approximately 110,000 clones; 80% to 95% are singletons. The V and J genes are TRBV11-2 and TRBJ1-1; 7 bases are a match to TRBD1. The material was peripheral blood, obtained in the third trimester of pregnancy. The sequence came from a female donor with multiple sclerosis, enrolled in a pregnancy study. DNA of the CDR3: TGTGCCAGCAGCCCTGACAGGGCTAGGACTGAAGCTTTCTTT. Its protein is CASSPDRARTEAFF.